Listed below are T cell receptor beta chains from one sample, sequenced in a study of blood T cell repertoires in COVID-19. Sequencing was performed with immunoSEQ multiplex PCR; in TCRdb, only in-frame clones are kept and a portion is missing. The sample includes around 25,000 clones, around three quarters of them seen just once. The sequenced sample consisted of peripheral blood. These receptors were obtained from a woman of 80 years or more with acute or convalescent COVID-19. Each CDR3 is given with its conserved first and last residue. A D gene is named only where the DNA matches it firmly. Some rows mark clone size as missing; the rest say once, few, many or name a class of expanded clone.

NA,TRBV3-1/TRBV3-2,TRBJ2-5,NA,CASSRKMAAIQETQYF,TGTGCCAGCAGCCGGAAAATGGCGGCCATCCAAGAGACCCAGTACTTC
NA,TRBV11-3,TRBJ2-1,TRBD2,CASSLAGTSGGPTYNEQFF,TGTGCCAGCAGCTTAGCCGGGACTAGCGGGGGCCCTACCTACAATGAGCAGTTCTTC
NA,TRBV3-1/TRBV3-2,TRBJ1-2,TRBD1,CASSRGGQGAGYTF,TGTGCCAGCAGCCGAGGGGGACAGGGGGCGGGCTACACCTTC
once,TRBV4-3,TRBJ1-1,TRBD1,CASSQDRPTGGNTEAFF,TGCGCCAGCAGCCAAGATAGGCCGACAGGGGGGAACACTGAAGCTTTCTTT
NA,TRBV6-6,TRBJ1-1,NA,CASSYSSGGTEAFF,TGTGCCAGCAGTTACTCGAGCGGGGGCACTGAAGCTTTCTTT
NA,TRBV16,TRBJ2-1,NA,CASSLGVANEQFF,TGTGCCAGCAGCCTCGGGGTTGCCAATGAGCAGTTCTTC
NA,TRBV4-1,TRBJ1-3,TRBD1,CASSPSGGAEAGNTIYF,TGCGCCAGCAGCCCCTCAGGGGGCGCCGAGGCTGGAAACACCATATATTTT
NA,TRBV29-1,TRBJ1-1,TRBD1,CSVVRTGGGEAFF,TGCAGCGTTGTAAGGACAGGGGGCGGCGAAGCTTTCTTT
few,TRBV19,TRBJ1-1,NA,CASSDPGPTEAFF,TGTGCCAGTAGTGACCCAGGGCCCACTGAAGCTTTCTTT
few,TRBV6-1,TRBJ2-7,NA,CASSERLAGNEQYF,TGTGCCAGCAGTGAACGGTTGGCGGGTAACGAGCAGTACTTC
NA,TRBV11-2,TRBJ2-5,TRBD2,CASSLVASGETQYF,TGTGCCAGCAGCTTAGTGGCTAGCGGAGAGACCCAGTACTTC
NA,TRBV27,TRBJ2-1,NA,CASRPTSSYNEQFF,TGTGCCAGCAGACCCACGAGCTCCTACAATGAGCAGTTCTTC
few,TRBV11-2,TRBJ1-2,NA,CASSLVGSGGNYGYTF,TGTGCCAGCAGCTTAGTAGGTTCGGGGGGAAACTATGGCTACACCTTC
once,TRBV28,TRBJ2-5,NA,CASSVLGTGEDGTQYF,TGTGCCAGCAGTGTCCTCGGAACAGGGGAGGACGGGACCCAGTACTTC
NA,TRBV7-2,TRBJ1-2,TRBD1,CASSSTGMGGRGYTF,TGTGCCAGCAGCTCGACAGGGATGGGCGGTCGTGGCTACACCTTC
NA,TRBV3-1/TRBV3-2,TRBJ2-5,NA,CASSQSRETQYF,TGTGCCAGCAGCCAGTCTCGGGAGACCCAGTACTTC
few,TRBV7-2,TRBJ2-7,NA,CASSLEGGSGEQYF,TGTGCCAGCAGCTTAGAAGGGGGATCAGGCGAGCAGTACTTC
NA,TRBV2,TRBJ1-1,NA,CASSEDRPPFEAFF,TGTGCCAGCAGTGAAGACAGGCCACCATTTGAAGCTTTCTTT
NA,TRBV3-1/TRBV3-2,TRBJ2-1,NA,CASSQRLYNEQFF,TGTGCCAGCAGCCAAAGACTCTACAATGAGCAGTTCTTC
few,TRBV28,TRBJ1-5,NA,CASGQVGTQPQHF,TGTGCCAGCGGACAAGTAGGAACTCAGCCCCAGCATTTT
few,TRBV28,TRBJ1-4,TRBD1,CASSPATGTNEKLFF,TGTGCCAGCAGTCCCGCGACAGGGACTAATGAAAAACTGTTTTTT
NA,TRBV3-1/TRBV3-2,TRBJ2-1,TRBD2,CASSPLGGALVSSYNEQFF,TGTGCCAGCAGCCCCCTCGGGGGGGCCTTGGTGAGCTCCTACAATGAGCAGTTCTTC
once,TRBV19,TRBJ1-1,TRBD1,CASTLGGRNTEAFF,TGTGCCAGTACCCTAGGGGGCCGGAACACTGAAGCTTTCTTT
NA,TRBV19,TRBJ2-3,TRBD1,CASNPGQRTDTQYF,TGTGCCAGCAACCCGGGACAGCGGACAGATACGCAGTATTTT
NA,TRBV28,TRBJ1-2,TRBD1,CASGQGGVNYGYTF,TGTGCCAGCGGACAGGGGGGGGTTAACTATGGCTACACCTTC
NA,TRBV18,TRBJ2-7,NA,CASSPFQGSSYEQYF,TGTGCCAGCTCACCATTTCAGGGGAGCTCCTACGAGCAGTACTTC
few,TRBV6-2/TRBV6-3,TRBJ2-1,TRBD2,CASSPILNSGRARNEQFF,TGTGCCAGCAGTCCAATTTTGAATAGCGGGAGGGCCAGGAATGAGCAGTTCTTC